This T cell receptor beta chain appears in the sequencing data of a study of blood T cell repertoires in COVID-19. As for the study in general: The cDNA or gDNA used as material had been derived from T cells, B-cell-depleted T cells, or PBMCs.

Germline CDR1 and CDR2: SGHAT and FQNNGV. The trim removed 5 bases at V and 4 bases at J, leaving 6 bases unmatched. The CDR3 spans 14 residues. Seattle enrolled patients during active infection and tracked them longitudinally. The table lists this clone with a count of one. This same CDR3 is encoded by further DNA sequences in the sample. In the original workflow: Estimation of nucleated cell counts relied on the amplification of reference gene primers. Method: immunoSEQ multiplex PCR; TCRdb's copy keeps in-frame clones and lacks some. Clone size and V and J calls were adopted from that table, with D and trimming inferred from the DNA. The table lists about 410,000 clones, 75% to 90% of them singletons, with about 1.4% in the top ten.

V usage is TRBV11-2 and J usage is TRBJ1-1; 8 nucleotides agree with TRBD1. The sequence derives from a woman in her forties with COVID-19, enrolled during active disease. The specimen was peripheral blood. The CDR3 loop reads CASSLGQGFTEAFF. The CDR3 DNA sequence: TGTGCCAGCAGCCTAGGACAGGGATTCACTGAAGCTTTCTTT.